The sequence of this TCR beta chain was determined in a study of CD8 T cells in ankylosing spondylitis (dated by TCRdb to the late 2010s). At the level of the whole study: The study profiled T cell receptor beta repertoires in healthy donors and ankylosing spondylitis patients to find disease-linked TCR variants. Peripheral blood samples were taken, and synovial fluid was additionally collected from ankylosing spondylitis patients. The full study cohort comprised 25 ankylosing spondylitis patients and 85 to 120 healthy donors.

This clonotype was counted a few times. Its antigen is unknown. Base qualities are not provided; no much larger clone lies one nucleotide away. The data were produced on an Illumina HiSeq 2500. Quantitative 5'-RACE with molecular barcodes was the method used to prepare the TCR beta libraries. On the authors' methods: A new computational method, built on a probabilistic model of VDJ rearrangement, was used to identify disease-linked TCR variants. TCRdb reworked the public reads: Q25 trimming with fastp, MiXCR clone assembly, productive beta chains retained. Rows matching on CDR3 protein sequence are summarized as one entry with the most common DNA and genes. What appears here as the V and J calls and clone size reflects TCRdb's work, not the paper's. For this sample there are some 700,000 distinct CDR3 sequences; around 17% appear just once. The top ten constitute about 20% of the sample. Results and caveats for the whole study, not just this receptor: Blood from ankylosing spondylitis patients appeared to be characterized by a TCR beta motif composed of roughly 8 highly homologous amino acid variants. Some TCR beta motif variants had previously been reported in synovial fluid and blood of reactive arthritis patients, which suggested common disease-initiation mechanisms. According to the report, matched synovial fluid samples from ankylosing spondylitis patients were significantly enriched for the disease-linked clones. The disease-linked clones showed a CD8+ phenotype and occurred at relatively low frequencies in peripheral blood.

Based on the germline V gene, the CDR1 and CDR2 sequences are LGHNA and YSLEER. Deletion took 0 bases off V and 0 bases off J, with a span of 9 bases between the germline ends. The CDR3, cysteine through phenylalanine, is 16 amino acids long. This entry keeps only the CDR3 DNA: 48 bases, framed from base 1. This receptor was identified in a male donor with ankylosing spondylitis. Recombination linked TRBV4-3 to TRBJ2-1, with an unclear D gene assignment. Sequenced input: blood, either unsorted or a sorted T cell fraction (not recorded which). The DNA reads TGCGCCAGCAGCCAAGATCCGGTACTCTCCTACAATGAGCAGTTCTTC. This gives the protein CASSQDPVLSYNEQFF.